This T cell receptor beta chain was found in a study of long-term antiretroviral therapy in people with HIV. Germline CDR1 is SQVTM and CDR2 is ANQGSEA. CDR3 length: 15 residues. The V gene lost 7 bases and the J gene lost 1 base, with 20 bases spanning the gap. Survey-level resolution applied to immunoSEQ assay v3.0. Assay: immunoSEQ multiplex PCR; the TCRdb copy retains only in-frame clones and omits some. The sample shows roughly 18,000 clones, around 85% of them seen only once. The V and J genes are TRBV29-1 and TRBJ2-7, with D tentatively TRBD1 (5 bases). Sequenced material: unsorted PBMCs, taken 0.9 years after starting antiretroviral therapy. This sequence was found in a man between 18 and 29 years old with HIV. For the CDR3, the DNA is TGCAGCGCCTTTGGGGCGGCCCGTGGATCCTACGAGCAGTACTTC. It specifies CSAFGAARGSYEQYF.